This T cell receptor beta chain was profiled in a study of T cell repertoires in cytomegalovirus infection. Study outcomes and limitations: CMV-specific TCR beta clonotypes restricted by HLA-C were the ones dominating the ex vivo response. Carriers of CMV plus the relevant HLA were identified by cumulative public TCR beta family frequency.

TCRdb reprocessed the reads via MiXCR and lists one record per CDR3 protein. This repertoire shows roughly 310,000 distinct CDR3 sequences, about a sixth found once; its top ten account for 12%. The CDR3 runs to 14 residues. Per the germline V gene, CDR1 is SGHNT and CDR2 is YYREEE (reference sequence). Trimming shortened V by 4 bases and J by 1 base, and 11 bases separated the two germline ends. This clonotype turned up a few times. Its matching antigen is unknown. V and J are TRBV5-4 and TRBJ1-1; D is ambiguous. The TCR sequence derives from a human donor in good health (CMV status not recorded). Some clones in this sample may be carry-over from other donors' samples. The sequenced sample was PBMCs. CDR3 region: CASSPRSTNTEAFF. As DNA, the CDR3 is TGTGCCAGCAGCCCACGCAGCACGAACACTGAAGCTTTCTTT.